This entry lists 27 T cell receptor beta chains sequenced from one sample in a study of cytomegalovirus exposure and HLA in healthy donors. Primers for the PCR totalled 60 Vbeta and 13 Jbeta. Assay used: immunoSEQ multiplex PCR; TCRdb lists only in-frame clones, some missing. Of 200,000 to 250,000 clones listed, just under 70% are singletons. The sample consisted of PBMCs. The receptors stem from a man aged 35 to 55 in good health and CMV-seropositive.

The chain uses TRBV9 and TRBJ2-5, with TRBD1 as a possible D gene (5 bases). This CDR3 has 13 amino acids. V shed 2 bases and J shed 5 bases, with 10 bases lying between them. CDR1 and CDR2 from the germline V gene are SGDLS and YYNGEE. This chain's CDR3 is CASSVSGMETQYF. CDR3 DNA sequence: TGTGCCAGCAGCGTGTCAGGGATGGAGACCCAGTACTTC.

CDR3: CASSPRGWNGYTF. Here the CDR3 DNA reads TGTGCCAGCAGCCCGAGGGGGTGGAATGGCTACACCTTC. The chain links TRBV14 to TRBJ1-2, with a weak D call TRBD1 (6 bases). This CDR3 region has 13 residues. Germline V gene sequence: CDR1 SGHDN, CDR2 FVKESK. V lost 4 bases to trimming and J lost 6 bases, with 12 bases between them.

This chain uses TRBV9 with TRBJ2-1; no reliable D call. The length of the CDR3 is 14 residues. Germline V gene data show CDR1 as SGDLS and CDR2 as YYNGEE. The V end was cut by 3 bases, the J end by 0 bases, with 7 bases between. Written as DNA, the CDR3 is TGTGCCAGCAGCGCCCGTAGCTCCTACAATGAGCAGTTCTTC. Residues: CASSARSSYNEQFF.

This clone was observed a handful of times. The chain links TRBV6-6 to TRBJ1-2; D perhaps matches TRBD1 (6 bases). The V end lost 4 bases, the J end lost 4 bases, and 13 bases lay between the germline ends. Germline values: CDR1 MNHNY, CDR2 SVGAGI (reference sequence). The CDR3 length is 14 residues. The CDR3 sequence: CASSSPDRGYGYTF. DNA for the CDR3: TGTGCCAGCAGTTCCCCGGACAGAGGCTATGGCTACACCTTC.

This clone was recorded a few times. The chain has TRBV19 and TRBJ1-2, with 7 bases fitting TRBD1. V shed 3 bases and J 4 bases; nucleotides not matched to a gene: 8. CDR1 is LNHDA, CDR2 SQIVND, per germline (reference sequence). The CDR3 covers 15 residues. The CDR3 loop is CASSIPAGQSYGYTF. CDR3 in DNA: TGTGCCAGTAGTATTCCGGCGGGACAGTCCTATGGCTACACCTTC.

This rearrangement joins TRBV6-6 to TRBJ2-2, with TRBD1 matching 9 bases. Trimming at V came to 0 bases and at J to 3 bases, leaving 2 bases not matched to a gene. Germline CDR1 MNHNY, CDR2 SVGAGI (reference sequence). The CDR3 consists of 16 residues. The CDR3 bases are TGTGCCAGCAGTTACTCGACAGGGGGGGACACCGGGGAGCTGTTTTTT. Amino acids: CASSYSTGGDTGELFF.

The J gene is TRBJ2-5, the V gene TRBV5-8; D unclear. The DNA end lines up better with TRBJ2-7; the J call may be wrong. This CDR3 comprises 13 residues. CDR1 is SGHTS and CDR2 is YDEGEE in the germline V gene. The CDR3 spells CASSSANSYEQYF. Written as DNA, the CDR3 is TGTGCCAGCAGCTCTGCGAATTCCTACGAGCAGTACTTC.

The chain uses TRBV4-3 and TRBJ1-4; TRBD1 aligns across 7 bases. Trimming took 4 bases from V and 8 from J; bases not matched to a gene: 10. The CDR3 has 15 residues. Germline V gene sequence: CDR1 LGHNA, CDR2 YSLEER. CDR3 in DNA: TGCGCCAGCAGCCGTTCTACAGGGGTTGGGGAAAAACTGTTTTTT. Its protein is CASSRSTGVGEKLFF.

The V gene is TRBV6-1, the J gene TRBJ1-5; possible D gene TRBD1, 5 bases. V was clipped by 3 bases and J by 5 bases, with 11 bases between them. Germline-derived CDR1 and CDR2 are MNHNS and SASEGT. The CDR3 sequence is 14 residues long. The CDR3 nucleotides read TGTGCCAGCAGTGAGTATGGGGCTTATCAGCCCCAGCATTTT. Its protein is CASSEYGAYQPQHF.

This rearrangement joins TRBV9 to TRBJ2-4, with D uncertain. CDR1 is SGDLS and CDR2 is YYNGEE in the germline V gene. CDR3 length: 16 residues. V was shortened by 0 bases and J by 0 bases, with 10 bases between the two germline ends. The CDR3 protein is CASSVGEEGAKNIQYF. The CDR3 region has the DNA TGTGCCAGCAGCGTAGGTGAGGAAGGAGCCAAAAACATTCAGTACTTC. Variable domain in full (rest from reference TRBV9 and TRBJ2-4): DSGVTQTPKHLITATGQRVTLRCSPRSGDLSVYWYQQSLDQGLQFLIQYYNGEERAKGNILERFSAQQFPDLHSELNLSSLELGDSALYFCASSVGEEGAKNIQYFGAGTRLSVL.

The chain joins TRBV28 to TRBJ2-5; 9 bases are a match to TRBD2. The CDR3 is 15 residues long. Per the germline V gene, CDR1 is MDHEN and CDR2 is SYDVKM. V trimming: 4 bases; J trimming: 5 bases; junction bases outside the gene matches: 8. For the CDR3, the DNA is TGTGCCAGCAGTTCGGCGGGGGGGGTGGGGGAGACCCAGTACTTC. It encodes CASSSAGGVGETQYF.

The chain employs TRBV19 and TRBJ1-1; 7 bases line up with TRBD1. Germline lookup yields CDR1 LNHDA and CDR2 SQIVND (reference sequence). CDR3 length: 15 amino acids. V was clipped by 3 bases and J by 0 bases; unmatched bases: 4. In DNA form, the CDR3 reads TGTGCCAGTAGTATCCGACAGGGTATGAACACTGAAGCTTTCTTT. This codes for CASSIRQGMNTEAFF.

The CDR3 region has the DNA TGTGCCAGCAGGTCAGAGGGGGCGCGCACTGAAGCTTTCTTT. Translated, it gives CASRSEGARTEAFF. The chain couples TRBV28 to TRBJ1-1, with 7 bases fitting TRBD1. Germline assignment: CDR1 MDHEN and CDR2 SYDVKM. The CDR3 covers 14 residues. V lost 6 bases to trimming and J lost 4 bases; unmatched junction nucleotides: 8.

Only a few counts were recorded for this clone. V and J are TRBV27 and TRBJ1-4, with TRBD1 as a possible D gene (5 bases). This CDR3 is built from 15 residues. Trimming removed 5 bases from V and 3 bases from J, with 13 bases in between. The germline CDR1 and CDR2 sequences are MNHEY and SMNVEV (reference sequence). CDR3 nucleotide sequence: TGTGCCAGCAGTCTCCAGGGAGGTCCTAATGAAAAACTGTTTTTT. Its translation: CASSLQGGPNEKLFF.

The chain employs TRBV4-1 and TRBJ2-1; 10 nucleotides line up with TRBD2. The germline V gene encodes CDR1 MGHRA and CDR2 YSYEKL. Unmatched junction bases numbered 3, after V lost 3 bases and J lost 4 bases. This CDR3 is built from 15 residues. The CDR3 DNA follows: TGCGCCAGCAGCCAGGGGACTAGCGCGTACAATGAGCAGTTCTTC. Translating it yields CASSQGTSAYNEQFF.

V usage is TRBV29-1 and J usage is TRBJ1-1; D may be TRBD1 (6 bases). Germline values: CDR1 SQVTM, CDR2 ANQGSEA. V lost 3 bases and J lost 2, with 10 bases in between. This CDR3 is built from 13 residues. The CDR3 sequence: CSVENRVNTEAFF. CDR3 bases: TGCAGCGTTGAGAACAGGGTAAACACTGAAGCTTTCTTT.

The chain is built from TRBV29-1 and TRBJ2-4; 8 bases are a match to TRBD1. After removal of 6 bases from V and 5 bases from J, the junction contained 15 bases not matched to a gene. There are 16 residues in the CDR3. Looked up from germline, CDR1 is SQVTM and CDR2 is ANQGSEA. The CDR3 DNA is TGCAGCGTCCTTCCCCGGGGCAGGGGGCCGCAAAACATTCAGTACTTC. Translation gives CSVLPRGRGPQNIQYF. Supplemented by reference TRBV29-1 and TRBJ2-4, the full variable domain reads SAVISQKPSRDICQRGTSLTIQCQVDSQVTMMFWYRQQPGQSLTLIATANQGSEATYESGFVIDKFPISRPNLTFSTLTVSNMSPEDSSIYLCSVLPRGRGPQNIQYFGAGTRLSVL.

This clone was seen only a few times. Other DNA sequences within the sample encode an identical CDR3. V usage is TRBV7-2 and J usage is TRBJ1-2; D remains unclear. V was shortened by 1 base and J by 2 bases, with 5 bases between the two germline ends. CDR3 length equals 13 residues. CDR1 is SGHTA, CDR2 FQGNSA, per germline. CDR3 nucleotide sequence: TGTGCCAGCAGCTTAGGGCAAAACTATGGCTACACCTTC. Residues: CASSLGQNYGYTF.

The rearrangement links TRBV7-3 to TRBJ2-1, with unresolved D. Germline values: CDR1 SGHTA, CDR2 FQGTGA. Deletions cut 3 bases from V and 5 bases from J, with 5 bases between. This CDR3 is 12 amino acids long. This CDR3 is CASSFDNNEQFF. The CDR3 DNA sequence: TGTGCCAGCAGCTTTGACAACAATGAGCAGTTCTTC.

This clone has more than one count but fewer than ten. The chain recombines TRBV5-1 with TRBJ1-6; D is ambiguous. Germline V lookup: CDR1 SGHRS, CDR2 YFSETQ. CDR3 size: 14 residues. V lost 2 bases and J 0 bases, leaving 3 bases between the germline ends. The CDR3: CASSFGSYNSPLHF. As DNA, the CDR3 is TGCGCCAGCAGCTTCGGCTCCTATAATTCACCCCTCCACTTT.

This clone occurred once. V and J are TRBV28 and TRBJ1-4; 7 positions match TRBD1. The J segment lost 5 bases and the V segment lost 6 bases, leaving 12 bases of the junction unmatched. This CDR3 contains 16 residues. Germline CDR1 is MDHEN and CDR2 is SYDVKM. CDR3 nucleotides: TGTGCCAGCAGCTTACACTCGGGACAGAGAAATGAAAAACTGTTTTTT. Its protein product is CASSLHSGQRNEKLFF.

Concerning this clone: The conserved closing phenylalanine or tryptophan is absent in this CDR3, likely reflecting a read error. It is unclear where the CDR3 begins or ends on the DNA, so no DNA is shown, and the CDR3 is as TCRdb lists it. J is TRBJ1-4 and V is TRBV2; the tabulated D call, TRBD1, remains unverified against the DNA. The V gene's germline CDR1 is SNHLY and CDR2 FYNNEI. The CDR3 sequence runs 13 residues, both termini included. CDR3 sequence: CASSYGQGGSPDL.

J is TRBJ1-6 and V is TRBV7-9; D unresolved. In germline, CDR1 is SEHNR, CDR2 FQNEAQ (reference sequence). The CDR3 sequence is 14 residues long. V lost 1 base and J lost 7, with 8 bases in between. CDR3 in DNA: TGTGCCAGCAGCTTAGGGCCACAGAATTCACCCCTCCACTTT. It specifies CASSLGPQNSPLHF.

V gene TRBV11-2 combines with J gene TRBJ1-1; no clear D gene. There are 11 residues in the CDR3. CDR1 and CDR2 (germline): SGHAT, FQNNGV. Trimming took 0 bases from V and 11 from J, leaving 7 bases between them. In nucleotides, the CDR3 is TGTGCCAGCAGCTTAGAGCGAGAGGCTTTCTTT. Residues: CASSLEREAFF.

This chain joins TRBV18 and TRBJ1-6; D might be TRBD1 (5 bases). The V end lost 3 bases, the J end lost 5 bases, and 17 bases lay between the germline ends. This CDR3 has 17 amino acids. CDR1 and CDR2 from the germline V gene are KGHSH and LQKENI. The CDR3 region is CASSPTGDGGNNSPLHF. CDR3 DNA: TGTGCCAGCTCACCCACAGGAGATGGGGGGAATAATTCACCCCTCCACTTT. Complete variable domain (other parts from reference TRBV18 and TRBJ1-6): NAGVMQNPRHLVRRRGQEARLRCSPMKGHSHVYWYRQLPEEGLKFMVYLQKENIIDESGMPKERFSAEFPKEGPSILRIQQVVRGDSAAYFCASSPTGDGGNNSPLHFGNGTRLTVT.

The V and J genes are TRBV5-6 and TRBJ1-4; D remains unclear. This CDR3 spans 15 amino acids. The germline gives CDR1 SGHDT, CDR2 YYEEEE. V lost 3 bases and J lost 7, with 16 bases in between. The CDR3 protein is CASSSPGREGEKLFF. The CDR3 DNA reads TGTGCCAGCAGCTCTCCGGGCCGAGAGGGTGAAAAACTGTTTTTT.

Only a few counts were recorded for this clone. The rearrangement links TRBV6-6 to TRBJ2-5; D may be TRBD1 (6 bases). V lost 0 bases and J lost 2, with 10 bases in between. The CDR3 runs to 15 residues. Germline loops: CDR1 MNHNY, CDR2 SVGAGI (reference sequence). CDR3 region: CASSYSRGTQETQYF. CDR3 DNA sequence: TGTGCCAGCAGTTACTCCAGGGGAACGCAAGAGACCCAGTACTTC.